The next 10 T cell receptor beta chains were all read from a single sample in a study of shared clonotypes between healthy human individuals. Using immunoSEQ multiplex PCR, the repertoire was profiled, and TCRdb retains in-frame clones only, with some absent. The sample lists around 2.5 million clones, roughly 93% occurring once. Sequencing was done on a sample of naive CD4+ T cells from PBMCs. Subset in this sample: CD45RA+ positively selected. The receptors come from a man between 18 and 35 years old in good health. Some clones in this sample may be carry-over from other donors' samples.

The chain employs TRBV5-1 and TRBJ2-5; maybe TRBD2 (7 bases). Deletions cut 4 bases from V and 2 bases from J, with 15 bases between. Germline assignment: CDR1 SGHRS and CDR2 YFSETQ. The CDR3 loop spans 15 amino acids. The DNA for the CDR3 is TGCGCCAGCAGCGTGGGGGGGACACAACAAGAGACCCAGTACTTC. It is translated as CASSVGGTQQETQYF.

The chain combines TRBV5-4 with TRBJ2-1; TRBD2 matches at 9 bases. The germline V gene has CDR1 SGHNT and CDR2 YYREEE (reference sequence). Trimming cost V 4 bases and J 6 bases; bases outside gene matches: 11. This CDR3 contains 16 residues. The CDR3 DNA is TGTGCCAGCAGCCTAGAGACTAGCGGATCTTTCAATGAGCAGTTCTTC. This gives the protein CASSLETSGSFNEQFF.

DNA of the CDR3: TGTGCCACCAGCAGAGATAGGGCGGACCCCACCGAGCAGTACTTC. It codes for CATSRDRADPTEQYF. The gene calls are TRBV15 and TRBJ2-7; D gene unclear. This CDR3 comprises 15 residues. The V end lost 0 bases, the J end lost 6 bases, and 15 bases lay between the germline ends. Germline V gene data show CDR1 as LNHNV and CDR2 as YYDKDF (reference sequence).

This chain joins TRBV18 and TRBJ2-7, with TRBD1 identical over 9 bases. The CDR3 is made up of 14 amino acids. From germline, CDR1 is KGHSH and CDR2 LQKENI. V shed 2 bases and J 6 bases; nucleotides not matched to a gene: 5. This CDR3 is CASSPATGGSEQYF. The CDR3 nucleotides read TGTGCCAGCTCACCAGCGACAGGGGGTAGCGAGCAGTACTTC.

To note about this clone: Other DNA sequences in the same sample also yield this CDR3. The genes are TRBV5-1 and TRBJ2-3; D is unresolved. The CDR3 extends over 14 amino acids. Trimming removed 6 bases from V and 0 bases from J, with 11 bases in between. The germline V gene encodes CDR1 SGHRS and CDR2 YFSETQ. CDR3 residues: CASTRGSSTDTQYF. The CDR3 nucleotides are TGCGCCAGCACCCGCGGCTCTAGCACAGATACGCAGTATTTT.

The chain has TRBV4-1 and TRBJ2-7; D gene uncertain. Looked up from germline, CDR1 is MGHRA and CDR2 is YSYEKL. Trimming cost V 4 bases and J 0 bases, with 10 bases left between them. CDR3 length equals 14 residues. CDR3 in DNA: TGCGCCAGCAGCCTCGGTCCGAGCTCCTACGAGCAGTACTTC. This translates into CASSLGPSSYEQYF.

The rearrangement uses TRBV18 and TRBJ1-5, with 10 nucleotides matching TRBD1. Germline V lookup: CDR1 KGHSH, CDR2 LQKENI. This CDR3 has 15 residues. Trimming cost V 3 bases and J 7 bases; bases outside gene matches: 6. CDR3 DNA: TGTGCCAGCTCACCGGACAGGGGGGTTCGGCAGCCCCAGCATTTT. Its translation: CASSPDRGVRQPQHF.

This chain connects TRBV11-3 to TRBJ2-2; 8 positions agree with TRBD2. Germline trimming cut 2 bases from V and 3 bases from J; bases unmatched to any gene: 14. Germline V lookup: CDR1 SGHNT, CDR2 YENEEA. This CDR3 contains 19 residues. The CDR3 DNA sequence: TGTGCCAGCAGCTTAAAGCCGTTCTGGCGGGAGGTGGACACCGGGGAGCTGTTTTTT. Protein sequence: CASSLKPFWREVDTGELFF.

This chain links TRBV13 with TRBJ1-2; a possible D gene is TRBD1 (6 bases). CDR3 size: 13 residues. Germline lookup yields CDR1 PRHDT and CDR2 FYEKMQ (reference sequence). The V gene lost 5 bases and the J gene lost 5 bases, with 12 bases spanning the gap. The CDR3: CASSLTGLYGYTF. The CDR3 DNA is TGTGCCAGCAGCCTTACAGGGCTTTATGGCTACACCTTC.

The count of this clone is one. The rearrangement uses TRBV27 and TRBJ1-2; D ambiguous. Germline CDR1 is MNHEY and CDR2 is SMNVEV (reference sequence). V lost 0 bases and J lost 8, with 13 bases in between. This CDR3 contains 14 residues. CDR3 in DNA: TGTGCCAGCAGTTTATCCTATCCTGAGAGGGGCTACACCTTC. Its protein is CASSLSYPERGYTF.